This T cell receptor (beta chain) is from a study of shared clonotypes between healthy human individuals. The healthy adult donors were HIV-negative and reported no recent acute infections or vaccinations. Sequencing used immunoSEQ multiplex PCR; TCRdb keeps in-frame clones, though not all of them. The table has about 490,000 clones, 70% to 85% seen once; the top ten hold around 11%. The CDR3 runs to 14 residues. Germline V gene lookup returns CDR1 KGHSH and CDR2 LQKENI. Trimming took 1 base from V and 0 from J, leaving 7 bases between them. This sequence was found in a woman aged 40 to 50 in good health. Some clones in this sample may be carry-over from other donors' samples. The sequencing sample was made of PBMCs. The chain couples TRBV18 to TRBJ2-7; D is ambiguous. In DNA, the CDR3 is TGTGCCAGCTCACCACAGACGGACTCCTACGAGCAGTACTTC. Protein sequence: CASSPQTDSYEQYF.